Sequencing of this T cell receptor beta chain was carried out in a study of T cell changes during pregnancy in multiple sclerosis. Clones were sequenced by immunoSEQ multiplex PCR, and TCRdb holds only the in-frame ones, with some missing. The table includes 20,000 to 25,000 clones, approximately 89% detected once. V lost 6 bases to trimming and J lost 4 bases, with 16 bases between them. This CDR3 has 15 amino acids. From germline, CDR1 is SEHNR and CDR2 FQNEAQ (reference sequence). The source material was CD4+ T cells from peripheral blood mononuclear cells, sampled in the third trimester of pregnancy. The TCR originated in a female donor with multiple sclerosis, enrolled in a pregnancy study. This rearrangement joins TRBV7-9 to TRBJ2-1, with D perhaps matching TRBD1 (8 bases). The CDR3 region is CASRNGQGGYNEQFF. The CDR3 DNA sequence: TGTGCCAGCAGGAACGGACAGGGAGGGTACAATGAGCAGTTCTTC.